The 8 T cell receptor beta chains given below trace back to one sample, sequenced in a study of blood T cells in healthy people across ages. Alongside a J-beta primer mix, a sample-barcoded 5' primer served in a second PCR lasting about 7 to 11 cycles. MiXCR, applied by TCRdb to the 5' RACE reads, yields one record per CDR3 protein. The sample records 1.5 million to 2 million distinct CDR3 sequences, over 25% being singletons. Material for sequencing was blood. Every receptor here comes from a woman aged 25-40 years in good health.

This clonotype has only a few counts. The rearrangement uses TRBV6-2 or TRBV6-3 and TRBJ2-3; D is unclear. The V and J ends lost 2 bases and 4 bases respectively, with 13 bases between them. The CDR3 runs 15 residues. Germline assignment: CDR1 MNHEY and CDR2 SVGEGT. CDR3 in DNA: TGTGCCAGCAGTTACGGGGTCTTGTACTCAGATACGCAGTATTTT. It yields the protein CASSYGVLYSDTQYF.

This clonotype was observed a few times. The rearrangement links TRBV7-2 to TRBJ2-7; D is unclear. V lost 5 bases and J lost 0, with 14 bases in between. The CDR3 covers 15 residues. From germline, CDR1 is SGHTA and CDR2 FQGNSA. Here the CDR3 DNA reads TGTGCCAGCAGCGTTCTGGCACAGAGCTCCTACGAGCAGTACTTC. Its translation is CASSVLAQSSYEQYF.

This CDR3 is CASSESPWLNTEAFF. As DNA, the CDR3 is TGCGCCAGCAGTGAGTCACCGTGGTTGAACACTGAAGCTTTCTTT. The chain combines TRBV10-2 with TRBJ1-1, with unresolved D. CDR3 size: 15 residues. V lost 0 bases and J 0 bases, leaving 8 bases between the germline ends. CDR1 WSHSY and CDR2 SAAADI come from the germline V gene.

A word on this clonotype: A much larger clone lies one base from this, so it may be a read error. CDR3: CARSLSGISNQPQHF. The CDR3 DNA sequence: TGTGCCCGCAGTCTATCAGGGATTAGCAATCAGCCCCAGCATTTT. The chain has TRBV12-3 or TRBV12-4 and TRBJ1-5; weak D call: TRBD1 (5 bases). The CDR3 extends over 15 amino acids.

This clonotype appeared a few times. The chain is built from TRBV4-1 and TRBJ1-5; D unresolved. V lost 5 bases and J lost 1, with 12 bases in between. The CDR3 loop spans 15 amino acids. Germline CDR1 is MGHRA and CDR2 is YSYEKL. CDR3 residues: CASSVERWSNQPQHF. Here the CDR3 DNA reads TGCGCCAGCAGCGTCGAGCGGTGGAGCAATCAGCCCCAGCATTTT.

Here the CDR3 reads CASSYRRRGGTDTQYF. The CDR3 DNA reads TGTGCCAGCAGTTACCGTCGGAGGGGGGGCACAGATACGCAGTATTTT. The chain recombines TRBV6-5 with TRBJ2-3, with D perhaps TRBD1 or TRBD2 (6 bases each). Germline lookup yields CDR1 MNHEY and CDR2 SVGAGI. The length of the CDR3 is 16 residues. V lost 2 bases, J lost 1 base, and 13 bases lay in between.

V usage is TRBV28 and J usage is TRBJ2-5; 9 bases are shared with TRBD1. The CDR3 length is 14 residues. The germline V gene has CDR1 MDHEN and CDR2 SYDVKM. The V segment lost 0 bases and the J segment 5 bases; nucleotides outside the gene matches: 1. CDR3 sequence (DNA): TGTGCCAGCAGTTTATGGGACAGGGGTGAGACCCAGTACTTC. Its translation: CASSLWDRGETQYF.

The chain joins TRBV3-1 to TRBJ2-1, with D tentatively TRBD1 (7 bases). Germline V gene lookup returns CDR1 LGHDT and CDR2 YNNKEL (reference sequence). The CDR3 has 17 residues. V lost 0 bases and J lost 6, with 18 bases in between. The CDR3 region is CASSQDLGQEGCNEQFF. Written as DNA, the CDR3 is TGTGCCAGCAGCCAAGACTTAGGACAGGAGGGCTGCAATGAGCAGTTCTTC.